This T cell receptor (beta chain) stems from a study of spatial heterogeneity in lung cancer. Study information: Alpha-chain detections were consistently fewer than beta-chain detections among the sequences. As counted in raw reads, each unique TCR and UMI combination appeared more than ten times on average.

This clonotype was detected ten times or more. V was cut by 8 bases and J by 7 bases, with 15 bases left in between. This CDR3 spans 13 amino acids. Time point reported: blood at routine non-recurrence follow-up after resection. TCR cDNA molecules each carried a unique molecular identifier. TCRdb used MiXCR to reprocess the 5' RACE reads, holding one entry per CDR3 protein. Altogether tens of thousands of distinct CDR3 sequences are present, approximately 12% being singletons, with the ten largest covering 32%. This sequence joins TRBV12-3 or TRBV12-4 and TRBJ1-5, with TRBD1 as a possible D gene (5 bases). The TCR originated in a male donor with early-stage non-small cell lung cancer. The material sequenced was PBMCs, taken at follow-up. CDR3 DNA: TGTGCCAGCTCTAGGGGTCTTCGGCAGCCCCAGCATTTT. It is translated as CASSRGLRQPQHF.